Below, 6 T cell receptor beta chains from the same sample are listed, as sequenced in a study of siplizumab effects on memory and regulatory T cells. Sequenced by immunoSEQ multiplex PCR; TCRdb stores in-frame clones only, minus some. The sample lists about 72,000 clones; more than 80% were seen once. Sequences were obtained from CD8+ T cells sorted from blood. These receptors came from a human donor in good health.

The chain couples TRBV27 to TRBJ1-2, with 10 bases fitting TRBD1. Per the germline V gene, CDR1 is MNHEY and CDR2 is SMNVEV (reference sequence). The ends lost 2 bases at V and 5 bases at J; junction bases unmatched: 5. The length of the CDR3 is 15 residues. The CDR3 sequence: CASSLTTGGGYGYTF. In DNA, the CDR3 is TGTGCCAGCAGTTTAACGACAGGGGGCGGTTATGGCTACACCTTC.

This chain joins TRBV4-2 and TRBJ1-3; no firm D call. Germline V CDR1 and CDR2: LGHNA, YNFKEQ. V dropped 5 bases and J dropped 0 bases, with 11 bases sitting between them. The CDR3 sequence is 15 residues long. DNA of the CDR3: TGTGCCAGCAGCTCCGGTCCTAACTCTGGAAACACCATATATTTT. This encodes CASSSGPNSGNTIYF.

The chain couples TRBV10-2 to TRBJ2-3; TRBD2 aligns across 7 bases. The CDR3 sequence is 14 residues long. The germline V gene has CDR1 WSHSY and CDR2 SAAADI. Losses at the gene ends were 6 bases for V and 4 bases for J; bases not matched to a gene: 7. CDR3 sequence reads: CASSAGVNPDTQYF. DNA of the CDR3: TGCGCCAGCAGCGCGGGAGTGAATCCAGATACGCAGTATTTT.

J is TRBJ1-2 and V is TRBV6-5; 9 bases agree with TRBD1. This CDR3 has 15 residues. With V trimmed by 5 bases and J by 7 bases, 11 bases remained unmatched. CDR1 is MNHEY, CDR2 SVGAGI, per germline. The CDR3 loop reads CASSPKPGQGRGYTF. The CDR3 DNA reads TGTGCCAGCAGTCCGAAACCGGGACAGGGACGTGGCTACACCTTC.

This rearrangement joins TRBV5-4 to TRBJ2-1; a weak D match, TRBD2 (6 bases). The CDR3 sequence is 13 residues long. V was trimmed by 4 bases and J by 9 bases, leaving 14 bases between them. Germline values: CDR1 SGHNT, CDR2 YYREEE (reference sequence). The CDR3 bases are TGTGCCAGCAGCCCAGGGAGGAATCCTGAGCAGTTCTTC. This translates into CASSPGRNPEQFF.

The chain recombines TRBV9 with TRBJ2-5; D unclear. From germline, CDR1 is SGDLS and CDR2 YYNGEE. This CDR3 is built from 13 residues. Deletions cut 0 bases from V and 2 bases from J, with 5 bases between. The CDR3 coding sequence is TGTGCCAGCAGCGTAGACGAGCAAGAGACCCAGTACTTC. This gives the protein CASSVDEQETQYF.